Below, 6 T cell receptor beta chains from the same sample are listed, as sequenced in a study of Ad26.COV2.S vaccination and SARS-CoV-2 variants. Described treatment: 15 to 20 received Ad26.COV2.S at low or high dose, single or two shots; several received placebo; per-sample allocation not given. Samples came from day 63 after the first vaccine or placebo injection. Some clones are missing from TCRdb's copy, which holds only in-frame ones; the method was immunoSEQ multiplex PCR. The sample records some 300,000 clones, about 86% being singletons. Sample: peripheral blood, taken in a trial of Ad26.COV2.S vaccine versus placebo. The receptor source for this set is a person between 18 and 60 years old who received the Ad26.COV2.S COVID-19 vaccine or a placebo.

As to this clone: Other DNA sequences within the sample encode an identical CDR3. The chain links TRBV6-5 to TRBJ1-2; 9 bases align to TRBD1. The trim removed 6 bases at V and 2 bases at J, leaving 1 base unmatched. Germline V gives CDR1 MNHEY, CDR2 SVGAGI. This CDR3 spans 13 amino acids. CDR3 bases: TGTGCCAGCAGGGACAGGGGCAACTATGGCTACACCTTC. Protein sequence: CASRDRGNYGYTF.

The rearrangement joins TRBV5-6 to TRBJ2-4, with a weak D call TRBD2 (5 bases). Germline V CDR1 and CDR2: SGHDT, YYEEEE. The CDR3 runs 13 residues. V shed 4 bases and J shed 7 bases, with 12 bases lying between them. CDR3 nucleotides: TGTGCCAGCAGCCCCGTAGGCGGGAACATTCAGTACTTC. Translation: CASSPVGGNIQYF.

The rearrangement uses TRBV3-1 (or the pseudogene TRBV3-2) and TRBJ2-3; D perhaps matches TRBD2 (5 bases). Germline assignment: CDR1 LGHDT and CDR2 YNNKEL (reference sequence). The germline V and J ends were trimmed by 1 base and 2 bases, with 13 bases remaining between them. The CDR3 consists of 16 residues. CDR3 DNA: TGTGCCAGCAGCCAAGTAGAGAGCGGATACACAGATACGCAGTATTTT. As protein: CASSQVESGYTDTQYF.

The V call is TRBV9, the J call TRBJ2-2; TRBD1 is a possible D gene (5 bases). Germline V gives CDR1 SGDLS, CDR2 YYNGEE. The CDR3 runs 16 residues. Trimming stripped 0 bases from V and 3 bases from J, with 12 bases between. CDR3 sequence reads: CASSVVWGAYTGELFF. In nucleotides, the CDR3 is TGTGCCAGCAGCGTAGTGTGGGGCGCTTACACCGGGGAGCTGTTTTTT.

CDR3 residues: CASSLQGAHGYTF. The CDR3 coding sequence is TGTGCCAGCAGCCTACAGGGGGCACATGGCTACACCTTC. This sequence joins TRBV3-1 (or the pseudogene TRBV3-2) and TRBJ1-2; 9 bases map to TRBD1. Germline V CDR1 and CDR2: LGHDT, YNNKEL (reference sequence). The CDR3 totals 13 residues. V lost 4 bases, J lost 6 bases, and 3 bases stayed unmatched.

This clone was observed a few times. The chain uses TRBV7-7 and TRBJ1-1; 8 bases agree with TRBD1. Unmatched junction bases numbered 9, after V lost 5 bases and J lost 4 bases. The germline CDR1 and CDR2 sequences are SSHAT and FNYEAQ (reference sequence). This CDR3 spans 15 amino acids. This chain's CDR3 is CASSPQGARGTEAFF. In DNA, the CDR3 is TGTGCCAGCAGCCCCCAGGGGGCTCGGGGCACTGAAGCTTTCTTT.